Listed here are 24 T cell receptor beta chains from one sample, sequenced in a study of blood T cell repertoires in COVID-19. Assay used: immunoSEQ multiplex PCR; TCRdb lists only in-frame clones, some missing. The sample consists of roughly 500,000 clones, approximately 90% of them appearing once. Material: PBMCs or T cells enriched from blood (not recorded which). These receptors came from a middle-aged woman who had recovered from COVID-19.

The chain couples TRBV5-6 to TRBJ2-3; TRBD2 aligns across 10 bases. The CDR3 extends over 15 amino acids. V lost 4 bases, J lost 5 bases, and 7 bases stayed unmatched. Germline V gives CDR1 SGHDT, CDR2 YYEEEE. The CDR3 loop is CASSTRTSGGDTQYF. As DNA, the CDR3 is TGTGCCAGCAGCACCCGGACTAGCGGAGGAGATACGCAGTATTTT.

This clone was seen a single time. This sequence joins TRBV11-3 and TRBJ2-2; D might be TRBD1 (6 bases). The germline CDR1 and CDR2 sequences are SGHNT and YENEEA. This CDR3 is built from 15 residues. V lost 5 bases and J 6 bases, leaving 16 bases between the germline ends. The DNA for the CDR3 is TGTGCCAGCAGCCTAACTACAGGGTTCTCCGGGGAGCTGTTTTTT. Translation: CASSLTTGFSGELFF.

J is TRBJ1-2 and V is TRBV2; TRBD1 is a possible D gene (5 bases). The CDR3 consists of 14 residues. V lost 4 bases to trimming and J lost 4 bases, with 13 bases between them. Germline V gene lookup returns CDR1 SNHLY and CDR2 FYNNEI. The CDR3 region has the DNA TGTGCCAGCAGTGTTAATGGGGCTTTCTATGGCTACACCTTC. Its protein product is CASSVNGAFYGYTF.

The chain couples TRBV19 to TRBJ1-2, with a possible D match to TRBD1 (6 bases). Per germline, CDR1 LNHDA and CDR2 SQIVND (reference sequence). V was cut by 4 bases and J by 5 bases, with 11 bases left in between. The CDR3 contains 13 residues. CDR3 nucleotides: TGTGCCAGTAGTACAGGGGCGAGGTATGGCTACACCTTC. Translating gives CASSTGARYGYTF.

This rearrangement joins TRBV4-3 to TRBJ2-1; 7 nucleotides match TRBD2. Germline V gives CDR1 LGHNA, CDR2 YSLEER. V was clipped by 2 bases and J by 8 bases; unmatched bases: 3. CDR3 size: 13 residues. The CDR3 DNA reads TGCGCCAGCAGCCAACGGACTAGTTATGAGCAGTTCTTC. Residues: CASSQRTSYEQFF.

CDR3 coding DNA: TGTGCCAGCAGCTTAGCCCAGGGAAGGGGCGGGGAGCTGTTTTTT. Translating it yields CASSLAQGRGGELFF. The chain is built from TRBV11-3 and TRBJ2-2, with a possible D match to TRBD1 (5 bases). CDR1 is SGHNT, CDR2 YENEEA, per germline. The CDR3 runs to 15 residues. V was shortened by 1 base and J by 7 bases, with 13 bases between the two germline ends.

This chain joins TRBV27 and TRBJ2-7; 9 nucleotides match TRBD2. CDR1 and CDR2 from the germline V gene are MNHEY and SMNVEV (reference sequence). J gave up 1 base and V 8 bases, and 15 bases lay outside the gene matches. The CDR3 runs 17 residues. The CDR3, as DNA: TGTGCCAGCTCCCCTTTAGGACTAGCGACTCTATCCTACGAGCAGTACTTC. Its protein is CASSPLGLATLSYEQYF.

The rearrangement links TRBV10-3 to TRBJ2-1, with TRBD2 identical over 7 bases. V was clipped by 1 base and J by 6 bases; unmatched bases: 6. The CDR3 runs to 15 residues. Germline lookup yields CDR1 ENHRY and CDR2 SYGVKD. The CDR3 region is CAISEWLAGTNEQFF. The CDR3 coding sequence is TGTGCCATCAGTGAGTGGTTAGCGGGTACCAATGAGCAGTTCTTC.

The CDR3 is CASSSLPADRTKQPQHF. The CDR3 DNA is TGTGCCAGCAGTTCTCTCCCGGCAGATAGAACTAAACAGCCCCAGCATTTT. V is TRBV27 and J is TRBJ1-5; D remains unclear. Looked up from germline, CDR1 is MNHEY and CDR2 is SMNVEV (reference sequence). The CDR3 has 17 amino acids. Trimming removed 4 bases from V and 7 bases from J, with 23 bases in between.

The rearrangement joins TRBV4-3 to TRBJ2-3, with a possible D match to TRBD1 (6 bases). The CDR3 covers 16 residues. The germline CDR1 and CDR2 sequences are LGHNA and YSLEER. Trimming cost V 1 base and J 1 base, with 12 bases left between them. The CDR3 DNA follows: TGCGCCAGCAGCCAAGGACTCAGGGGAGGCACAGATACGCAGTATTTT. Amino acid sequence: CASSQGLRGGTDTQYF.

CDR3 coding DNA: TGTGCCACCAGTGATTTGCCCCTGACTGAAGCTTTCTTT. Its translation is CATSDLPLTEAFF. The V and J genes are TRBV24-1 and TRBJ1-1; no clear D. CDR3 length equals 13 residues. Trimming left V 0 bases short and J 5 bases short, with 6 bases between. Germline lookup yields CDR1 KGHDR and CDR2 SFDVKD.

The chain joins TRBV7-2 to TRBJ2-2; maybe TRBD1 (5 bases). The CDR3 loop spans 13 amino acids. Germline V gene sequence: CDR1 SGHTA, CDR2 FQGNSA. Deletions cut 5 bases from V and 7 bases from J, with 11 bases between. In DNA form, the CDR3 reads TGTGCCAGCAGCAGCCAGGGCTACGGGGAGCTGTTTTTT. As protein: CASSSQGYGELFF.

The rearrangement links TRBV4-3 to TRBJ2-7; D remains unclear. The CDR3 length is 14 residues. Trimming left V 0 bases short and J 1 base short, with 7 bases between. Germline values: CDR1 LGHNA, CDR2 YSLEER. CDR3 coding DNA: TGCGCCAGCAGCCAAGAGGCCCTTTCCTACGAGCAGTACTTC. This codes for CASSQEALSYEQYF.

The chain uses TRBV2 and TRBJ1-1; TRBD1 matches 8 bases. Germline V CDR1 and CDR2: SNHLY, FYNNEI. Trimming at V came to 6 bases and at J to 4 bases, leaving 4 bases not matched to a gene. CDR3 length equals 13 residues. The CDR3 reads CASRAQGGTEAFF. The CDR3 nucleotides read TGTGCCAGCAGGGCACAGGGGGGCACTGAAGCTTTCTTT.

The CDR3 spells CASSLDPGSWETQYF. CDR3 DNA: TGTGCCAGCAGTTTAGATCCGGGGTCTTGGGAGACCCAGTACTTC. V is TRBV28 and J is TRBJ2-5; D is perhaps TRBD2 (5 bases). Germline lookup yields CDR1 MDHEN and CDR2 SYDVKM. The CDR3 is 15 amino acids. V was clipped by 2 bases and J by 5 bases, with 15 bases between them.

The chain has TRBV27 and TRBJ2-3; D is ambiguous. V dropped 2 bases and J dropped 4 bases, with 13 bases sitting between them. There are 15 residues in the CDR3. CDR1 is MNHEY and CDR2 is SMNVEV in the germline V gene (reference sequence). In DNA, the CDR3 is TGTGCCAGCAGTTTAAGGCAGGCATCCCCAGATACGCAGTATTTT. Amino acid sequence: CASSLRQASPDTQYF.

This chain links TRBV7-6 with TRBJ2-7, with D unclear. V gave up 5 bases and J gave up 5 bases, with 16 bases separating them. Germline V gene lookup returns CDR1 SGHVS and CDR2 FNYEAQ. This CDR3 region has 14 residues. The CDR3 sequence: CASSPRSNINEQYF. CDR3 sequence (DNA): TGTGCCAGCAGCCCCCGGTCCAATATCAACGAGCAGTACTTC.

V is TRBV19 and J is TRBJ1-1; D unresolved. The CDR3 contains 14 residues. CDR1 is LNHDA and CDR2 is SQIVND in the germline V gene (reference sequence). V lost 6 bases to trimming and J lost 2 bases, with 13 bases between them. The CDR3 spells CASRRGFSNTEAFF. The DNA of the CDR3 is TGTGCCAGTAGACGAGGGTTCTCTAACACTGAAGCTTTCTTT.

This sequence joins TRBV6-1 and TRBJ1-2; D unclear. CDR1 is MNHNS, CDR2 SASEGT, per germline. This CDR3 spans 16 amino acids. Trimming took 0 bases from V and 1 from J, leaving 12 bases between them. Written as DNA, the CDR3 is TGTGCCAGCAGTGAAGCGAGCCCCCGACTTAACTATGGCTACACCTTC. It is translated as CASSEASPRLNYGYTF.

The chain is built from TRBV27 and TRBJ2-7; the match to TRBD1 covers 9 bases. The trim removed 0 bases at V and 1 base at J, leaving 1 base unmatched. The CDR3 sequence is 15 residues long. Per germline, CDR1 MNHEY and CDR2 SMNVEV (reference sequence). The CDR3 reads CASSLSGTGSYEQYF. The CDR3 region has the DNA TGTGCCAGCAGTTTATCCGGGACAGGGTCCTACGAGCAGTACTTC.

This clone was seen only a few times. The chain is built from TRBV24-1 and TRBJ1-4; 9 nucleotides match TRBD1. The CDR3 length is 15 residues. Trimming cost V 3 bases and J 8 bases; bases outside gene matches: 6. Germline lookup yields CDR1 KGHDR and CDR2 SFDVKD. CDR3 sequence reads: CATSDTGTGNEKLFF. The DNA for the CDR3 is TGTGCCACCAGTGATACCGGGACAGGGAACGAAAAACTGTTTTTT.

This clone appeared a single time. V usage is TRBV18 and J usage is TRBJ2-7; maybe TRBD2 (6 bases). The V end lost 2 bases, the J end lost 5 bases, and 16 bases lay between the germline ends. The CDR3 runs 15 residues. The germline gives CDR1 KGHSH, CDR2 LQKENI. CDR3 DNA sequence: TGTGCCAGCTCACCAGCCGGGAGAAGAGCGCACGAGCAGTACTTC. Amino acids: CASSPAGRRAHEQYF.

The V gene is TRBV27, the J gene TRBJ2-7; 10 bases agree with TRBD2. Germline-derived CDR1 and CDR2 are MNHEY and SMNVEV (reference sequence). This CDR3 contains 14 residues. V gave up 4 bases and J gave up 3 bases; unmatched junction bases: 3. The CDR3 loop is CASSSRTSGYEQYF. The CDR3, as DNA: TGTGCCAGCAGTTCACGGACTAGCGGCTACGAGCAGTACTTC.

J is TRBJ2-5 and V is TRBV24-1; perhaps TRBD1 as D (5 bases). The CDR3 is made up of 16 amino acids. Germline loops: CDR1 KGHDR, CDR2 SFDVKD. Trimming took 3 bases from V and 3 from J, leaving 16 bases between them. The CDR3, as DNA: TGTGCCACCAGTGATCCTGACAGTGAGGTCGAAGAGACCCAGTACTTC. Translating gives CATSDPDSEVEETQYF.